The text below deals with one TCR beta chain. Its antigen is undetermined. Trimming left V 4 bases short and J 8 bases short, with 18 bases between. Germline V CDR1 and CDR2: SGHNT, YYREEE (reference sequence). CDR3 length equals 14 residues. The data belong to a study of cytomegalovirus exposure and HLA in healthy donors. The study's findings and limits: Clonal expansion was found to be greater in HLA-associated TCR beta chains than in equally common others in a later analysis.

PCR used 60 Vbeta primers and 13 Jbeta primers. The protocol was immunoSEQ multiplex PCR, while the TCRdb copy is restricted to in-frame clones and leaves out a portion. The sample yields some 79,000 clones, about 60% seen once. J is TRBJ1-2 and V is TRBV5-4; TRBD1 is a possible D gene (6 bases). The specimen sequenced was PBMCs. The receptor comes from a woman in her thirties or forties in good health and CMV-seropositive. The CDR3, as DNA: TGTGCCAGCAGCCCCCCCCGGGACACAGAAGGCTACACCTTC. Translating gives CASSPPRDTEGYTF.